Following are 14 T cell receptor beta chains from one sample sequenced in a study of T cell repertoires in cytomegalovirus infection. A single record per CDR3 protein comes from TCRdb applying MiXCR to the reads. The data hold approximately 190,000 distinct CDR3 sequences, with roughly 9.8% observed a single time. Sequenced sample: PBMCs. These TCRs come from a human donor in good health (CMV status not recorded). Some clones in this sample may be carry-over from other donors' samples.

The V gene is TRBV10-3, the J gene TRBJ2-7; D is uncertain. Germline values: CDR1 ENHRY, CDR2 SYGVKD. V was trimmed by 4 bases and J by 3 bases, leaving 7 bases between them. This CDR3 is built from 12 residues. CDR3 amino acids: CAISGPGYEQYF. CDR3 coding DNA: TGTGCCATCAGTGGCCCCGGCTACGAGCAGTACTTC.

This clonotype was counted ten times or more. This chain joins TRBV7-2 and TRBJ1-2; tentative D call: TRBD1 (5 bases). CDR1 is SGHTA and CDR2 is FQGNSA in the germline V gene. The CDR3 has 13 residues. Trimming removed 0 bases from V and 8 bases from J, with 10 bases in between. CDR3 nucleotides: TGTGCCAGCAGCTTAGCAGGGCCAGGGGGCTACACCTTC. It translates to CASSLAGPGGYTF.

Many counts were recorded for this clonotype. This chain joins TRBV2 and TRBJ2-2, with D maybe TRBD2 (7 bases). The germline V gene encodes CDR1 SNHLY and CDR2 FYNNEI. V dropped 0 bases and J dropped 4 bases, with 9 bases sitting between them. The CDR3 covers 15 residues. The DNA for the CDR3 is TGTGCCAGCAGTGAAGCGCGGGGGCCCACCGGGGAGCTGTTTTTT. It codes for CASSEARGPTGELFF. The full variable domain, its missing parts supplied by reference TRBV2 and TRBJ2-2, is EPEVTQTPSHQVTQMGQEVILRCVPISNHLYFYWYRQILGQKVEFLVSFYNNEISEKSEIFDDQFSVERPDGSNFTLKIRSTKLEDSAMYFCASSEARGPTGELFFGEGSRLTVL.

This clonotype has just a few counts. The chain employs TRBV19 and TRBJ2-7, with 9 bases aligning to TRBD1. Trimming cost V 5 bases and J 1 base; bases outside gene matches: 6. Per the germline V gene, CDR1 is LNHDA and CDR2 is SQIVND (reference sequence). The CDR3 covers 15 residues. The CDR3 DNA sequence: TGTGCCAGTAGTTGGGGGACAGGGTTGTCCTACGAGCAGTACTTC. Translating it yields CASSWGTGLSYEQYF.

This clonotype has a count of ten or more. This CDR3 is CASSSYWDSYEQYF. CDR3 DNA sequence: TGTGCCAGCAGCTCCTACTGGGACAGCTACGAGCAGTACTTC. The gene calls are TRBV7-2 and TRBJ2-7; 7 bases are shared with TRBD1. Germline values: CDR1 SGHTA, CDR2 FQGNSA. Trimming at V came to 4 bases and at J to 3 bases, leaving 6 bases not matched to a gene. There are 14 residues in the CDR3. Full variable domain (remainder filled in from reference TRBV7-2 and TRBJ2-7): GAGVSQSPSNKVTEKGKDVELRCDPISGHTALYWYRQSLGQGLEFLIYFQGNSAPDKSGLPSDRFSAERTGGSVSTLTIQRTQQEDSAVYLCASSSYWDSYEQYFGPGTRLTVT.

The rearrangement links TRBV2 to TRBJ2-2; 8 bases are a match to TRBD1. The CDR3 covers 13 residues. Germline lookup yields CDR1 SNHLY and CDR2 FYNNEI. The V gene end was trimmed by 9 bases and the J gene end by 7 bases; junction bases not matched to a gene: 7. CDR3 loop: CASTRGRNGELFF. CDR3 DNA: TGTGCCAGTACCAGGGGGCGCAACGGGGAGCTGTTTTTT.

This clonotype was counted between two and nine times. This chain links TRBV28 with TRBJ2-1, with D uncertain. Germline lookup yields CDR1 MDHEN and CDR2 SYDVKM. The CDR3 contains 11 residues. V was trimmed by 3 bases and J by 10 bases, leaving 7 bases between them. The CDR3 loop is CASSFGWEQFF. The CDR3 nucleotides are TGTGCCAGCAGTTTTGGTTGGGAGCAGTTCTTC.

This clonotype was picked up many times. The chain is built from TRBV7-2 and TRBJ1-1, with D maybe TRBD1 (6 bases). Germline CDR1 is SGHTA and CDR2 is FQGNSA. V lost 5 bases, J lost 4 bases, and 11 bases lay in between. The CDR3 contains 13 residues. In nucleotides, the CDR3 is TGTGCCAGCAGCATCCAGGGGAGCACTGAAGCTTTCTTT. Its protein is CASSIQGSTEAFF.

This clonotype appeared many times. The chain carries TRBV14 and TRBJ2-7; 13 nucleotides match TRBD2. CDR3 size: 20 residues. CDR1 is SGHDN and CDR2 is FVKESK in the germline V gene. V was pared by 4 bases and J by 0 bases, with 15 bases of the junction left unmatched. CDR3 region: CASSRRSGTSGVLPSYEQYF. In DNA form, the CDR3 reads TGTGCCAGCAGCCGCCGATCCGGGACTAGCGGGGTCCTACCCTCCTACGAGCAGTACTTC.

Comments on this clonotype: Possible read error: a much larger clone is one base away. The chain recombines TRBV4-3 with TRBJ2-2, with TRBD1 as a possible D gene (6 bases). Germline V CDR1 and CDR2: LGHNA, YSLEER. The CDR3 runs 16 residues. V shed 3 bases and J shed 6 bases, with 17 bases lying between them. The CDR3 nucleotides are TGCGCCAGCAGCCAGGGGGCCGATAATTTTTCCGGGGAGCTGTTTTTT. Its protein is CASSQGADNFSGELFF.

This clonotype was counted between two and nine times. CDR3 nucleotides: TGCAGTGCTGTTAAGACCCCTCTGTCGAACACTGAAGCTTTCTTT. It specifies CSAVKTPLSNTEAFF. V is TRBV20-1 and J is TRBJ1-1; D remains unclear. The germline V and J ends were trimmed by 5 bases and 1 base, with 17 bases remaining between them. Germline V gene lookup returns CDR1 DFQATT and CDR2 SNEGSKA (reference sequence). This CDR3 region has 15 residues.

With regard to this clonotype: The CDR3 does not end in the conserved phenylalanine or tryptophan, so this is likely a read error. This chain uses TRBV10-2 with TRBJ1-5; D is possibly TRBD1 (6 bases). The length of the CDR3 is 13 residues. Germline assignment: CDR1 WSHSY and CDR2 SAAADI. Trimming removed 8 bases from V and 5 bases from J, with 13 bases in between. The CDR3 sequence: CASHKGGDQPQHL. For the CDR3, the DNA is TGCGCCAGCCATAAAGGGGGGGATCAGCCCCAGCATCTT.

This clonotype showed up many times. V usage is TRBV28 and J usage is TRBJ1-5; D not certain. This CDR3 has 15 amino acids. Trimming shortened V by 6 bases and J by 2 bases, and 14 bases separated the two germline ends. CDR1 is MDHEN, CDR2 SYDVKM, per germline. CDR3 sequence reads: CASSSPRGGNQPQHF. CDR3 nucleotides: TGTGCCAGCAGCAGCCCAAGAGGAGGCAATCAGCCCCAGCATTTT.

This clonotype was counted a few times. This rearrangement joins TRBV6-2 or TRBV6-3 to TRBJ1-2, with D maybe TRBD1 (6 bases). Deletions cut 7 bases from V and 13 bases from J, with 19 bases between. CDR3 length: 12 amino acids. CDR1 and CDR2 (germline): MNHEY, SVGEGT. The CDR3: CASNREGVSSTF. Written as DNA, the CDR3 is TGTGCCAGCAACAGGGAGGGGGTTTCGAGCACCTTC.